The next 14 T cell receptor beta chains were all read from a single sample in a study of blood T cell repertoires in COVID-19. The repertoire was sequenced with immunoSEQ multiplex PCR; TCRdb's copy has only in-frame clones and lacks some. This sample has approximately 280,000 clones, with around nine tenths found just once. The sample consisted of peripheral blood. The source is a man between 50 and 59 years old with acute or convalescent COVID-19.

The V gene is TRBV19, the J gene TRBJ1-5; D gene unclear. With 3 bases removed from V and 4 bases from J, the gap between germline ends came to 10 bases. The CDR3 extends over 14 amino acids. Germline CDR1 LNHDA, CDR2 SQIVND (reference sequence). The CDR3 loop is CASSIRSQNQPQHF. The DNA of the CDR3 is TGTGCCAGTAGTATCAGGTCTCAAAATCAGCCCCAGCATTTT.

V and J are TRBV30 and TRBJ2-1; perhaps TRBD2 as D (5 bases). Germline CDR1 is GTSNPN and CDR2 is SVGIG (reference sequence). The CDR3 is made up of 15 amino acids. V dropped 2 bases and J dropped 2 bases, with 13 bases sitting between them. CDR3 sequence (DNA): TGTGCCTGGAGTCGGGAACAGTTACCCTACAATGAGCAGTTCTTC. This translates into CAWSREQLPYNEQFF.

The chain combines TRBV19 with TRBJ2-5, with TRBD1 as a possible D gene (5 bases). The germline CDR1 and CDR2 sequences are LNHDA and SQIVND (reference sequence). V shed 1 base and J shed 4 bases, with 10 bases lying between them. This CDR3 region has 14 residues. The CDR3: CASSIVGAVETQYF. The CDR3 DNA reads as TGTGCCAGTAGTATAGTAGGGGCCGTAGAGACCCAGTACTTC.

V and J are TRBV19 and TRBJ1-1; D call uncertain. The CDR3 totals 13 residues. V was clipped by 3 bases and J by 3 bases, with 8 bases between them. Germline CDR1 and CDR2: LNHDA and SQIVND (reference sequence). The CDR3 region has the DNA TGTGCCAGTAGTATCCGGGAGGACACTGAAGCTTTCTTT. Encoded protein: CASSIREDTEAFF. Looking up the rest from reference TRBV19 and TRBJ1-1 gives the full variable domain: DGGITQSPKYLFRKEGQNVTLSCEQNLNHDAMYWYRQDPGQGLRLIYYSQIVNDFQKGDIAEGYSVSREKKESFPLTVTSAQKNPTAFYLCASSIREDTEAFFGQGTRLTVV.

This chain joins TRBV12-3 or TRBV12-4 and TRBJ2-5; perhaps TRBD2 as D (6 bases). The CDR3 runs to 13 residues. Between the trimmed V and J ends, which lost 10 bases and 2 bases, there was a span of 14 bases. CDR3 amino acids: CATRSGRQETQYF. The CDR3 nucleotides are TGTGCCACCAGATCGGGGAGGCAAGAGACCCAGTACTTC.

CDR3 DNA sequence: TGTGCCACCAGCAGATGGGCCGAGGGAGATACGCAGTATTTT. It codes for CATSRWAEGDTQYF. The V and J genes are TRBV15 and TRBJ2-3, with D maybe TRBD2 (5 bases). Germline lookup yields CDR1 LNHNV and CDR2 YYDKDF (reference sequence). The germline V and J ends were trimmed by 2 bases and 5 bases, with 11 bases remaining between them. This CDR3 is 14 amino acids long.

V usage is TRBV6-5 and J usage is TRBJ2-1; D gene ambiguous. Deletions cut 2 bases from V and 1 base from J, with 12 bases between. This CDR3 has 16 residues. CDR1 is MNHEY and CDR2 is SVGAGI in the germline V gene. CDR3 amino acids: CASSYAYISSYNEQFF. CDR3 in DNA: TGTGCCAGCAGTTACGCATACATCAGTTCCTACAATGAGCAGTTCTTC.

This chain joins TRBV7-9 and TRBJ2-7; D is possibly TRBD1 (6 bases). CDR3 length equals 9 residues. Germline V gene sequence: CDR1 SEHNR, CDR2 FQNEAQ (reference sequence). The CDR3 nucleotides read TGTGCCAGCAGCTGTAGACAGGCCGTC. Residues: CASSCRQAV.

Here the CDR3 reads CASSSFYYPRVNTEAFF. Here the CDR3 DNA reads TGTGCCAGCAGCTCCTTTTATTACCCCAGGGTTAACACTGAAGCTTTCTTT. The V call is TRBV5-6, the J call TRBJ1-1; tentatively, D is TRBD1 (5 bases). Germline assignment: CDR1 SGHDT and CDR2 YYEEEE. Trimming took off 3 bases at V and 2 bases at J, with 20 bases between the two ends. The CDR3 is 17 amino acids.

Turning to this clone: The same CDR3 is also encoded by other DNA sequences in this sample. V and J are TRBV5-4 and TRBJ1-2; tentatively, D is TRBD1 (6 bases). V lost 0 bases and J lost 4, with 7 bases in between. Germline CDR1 SGHNT, CDR2 YYREEE (reference sequence). This CDR3 comprises 13 residues. CDR3 nucleotides: TGTGCCAGCAGCTTGGAGACAGGCTATGGCTACACCTTC. Translating gives CASSLETGYGYTF.

The chain employs TRBV25-1 and TRBJ1-1; D uncertain. CDR3 length: 15 residues. The ends were cut back, 4 bases at V and 5 bases at J, with 17 bases in the middle. CDR1 and CDR2 from the germline V gene are MGHDK and SYGVNS. The CDR3 nucleotides read TGTGCCAGCAGTGCCCCAGTTTTGGGAGATACTGAAGCTTTCTTT. The encoded protein is CASSAPVLGDTEAFF.

The chain uses TRBV14 and TRBJ2-1; D ambiguous. Deletions cut 2 bases from V and 6 bases from J, with 11 bases between. The germline V gene encodes CDR1 SGHDN and CDR2 FVKESK. The CDR3 spans 14 residues. CDR3 protein: CASSQIRSINEQFF. CDR3 bases: TGTGCCAGCAGCCAAATTAGATCCATCAATGAGCAGTTCTTC.

This chain joins TRBV19 and TRBJ2-3; D is perhaps TRBD2 (6 bases). Germline CDR1 reads LNHDA; CDR2 reads SQIVND (reference sequence). The germline V and J ends were trimmed by 6 bases and 6 bases, with 10 bases remaining between them. This CDR3 spans 12 amino acids. Here the CDR3 DNA reads TGTGCCAGTAGGGGACTGCCGGATACGCAGTATTTT. It encodes CASRGLPDTQYF.

This clone was found a few times. This chain links TRBV14 with TRBJ2-3; 8 bases align to TRBD1. Germline lookup yields CDR1 SGHDN and CDR2 FVKESK. V lost 0 bases and J lost 0; bases outside the gene matches: 14. The CDR3 spans 20 residues. In DNA, the CDR3 is TGTGCCAGCAGCCAAGAGACGACAGGGGTCCTTTTTGCTAGCACAGATACGCAGTATTTT. Amino acids: CASSQETTGVLFASTDTQYF. Filled out from reference TRBV14 and TRBJ2-3, the complete variable domain reads EAGVTQFPSHSVIEKGQTVTLRCDPISGHDNLYWYRRVMGKEIKFLLHFVKESKQDESGMPNNRFLAERTGGTYSTLKVQPAELEDSGVYFCASSQETTGVLFASTDTQYFGPGTRLTVL.